The TCR beta chain under discussion was sequenced for a study of blood T cell repertoires in COVID-19. On the study more broadly: Acute and convalescent COVID-19 samples came from the United States, Italy and Spain. PBMCs, B-cell-depleted T cells, or T cells provided the cDNA or gDNA that made up the material.

The CDR3 length is 14 residues. Looked up from germline, CDR1 is MGHRA and CDR2 is YSYEKL. J lost 6 bases, V lost 4 bases, and 7 bases had no gene match. In the original processing: Estimated nucleated cell counts came from reference gene primer amplification. Clones were sequenced by immunoSEQ multiplex PCR, and TCRdb holds only the in-frame ones, with some missing. The V and J calls and clone size come from that table; D and trimming were worked out from the DNA. The table lists fewer than 150,000 clones, almost 85% of them singletons. What was sequenced was peripheral blood. V gene TRBV4-1 combines with J gene TRBJ1-2, with 8 bases identical to TRBD1. The TCR comes from a human donor in a cohort sampled during active COVID-19. As DNA, the CDR3 is TGCGCCAGCAGCCGTACAGGGGGGAGGAATGGCTACACCTTC. The encoded protein is CASSRTGGRNGYTF.